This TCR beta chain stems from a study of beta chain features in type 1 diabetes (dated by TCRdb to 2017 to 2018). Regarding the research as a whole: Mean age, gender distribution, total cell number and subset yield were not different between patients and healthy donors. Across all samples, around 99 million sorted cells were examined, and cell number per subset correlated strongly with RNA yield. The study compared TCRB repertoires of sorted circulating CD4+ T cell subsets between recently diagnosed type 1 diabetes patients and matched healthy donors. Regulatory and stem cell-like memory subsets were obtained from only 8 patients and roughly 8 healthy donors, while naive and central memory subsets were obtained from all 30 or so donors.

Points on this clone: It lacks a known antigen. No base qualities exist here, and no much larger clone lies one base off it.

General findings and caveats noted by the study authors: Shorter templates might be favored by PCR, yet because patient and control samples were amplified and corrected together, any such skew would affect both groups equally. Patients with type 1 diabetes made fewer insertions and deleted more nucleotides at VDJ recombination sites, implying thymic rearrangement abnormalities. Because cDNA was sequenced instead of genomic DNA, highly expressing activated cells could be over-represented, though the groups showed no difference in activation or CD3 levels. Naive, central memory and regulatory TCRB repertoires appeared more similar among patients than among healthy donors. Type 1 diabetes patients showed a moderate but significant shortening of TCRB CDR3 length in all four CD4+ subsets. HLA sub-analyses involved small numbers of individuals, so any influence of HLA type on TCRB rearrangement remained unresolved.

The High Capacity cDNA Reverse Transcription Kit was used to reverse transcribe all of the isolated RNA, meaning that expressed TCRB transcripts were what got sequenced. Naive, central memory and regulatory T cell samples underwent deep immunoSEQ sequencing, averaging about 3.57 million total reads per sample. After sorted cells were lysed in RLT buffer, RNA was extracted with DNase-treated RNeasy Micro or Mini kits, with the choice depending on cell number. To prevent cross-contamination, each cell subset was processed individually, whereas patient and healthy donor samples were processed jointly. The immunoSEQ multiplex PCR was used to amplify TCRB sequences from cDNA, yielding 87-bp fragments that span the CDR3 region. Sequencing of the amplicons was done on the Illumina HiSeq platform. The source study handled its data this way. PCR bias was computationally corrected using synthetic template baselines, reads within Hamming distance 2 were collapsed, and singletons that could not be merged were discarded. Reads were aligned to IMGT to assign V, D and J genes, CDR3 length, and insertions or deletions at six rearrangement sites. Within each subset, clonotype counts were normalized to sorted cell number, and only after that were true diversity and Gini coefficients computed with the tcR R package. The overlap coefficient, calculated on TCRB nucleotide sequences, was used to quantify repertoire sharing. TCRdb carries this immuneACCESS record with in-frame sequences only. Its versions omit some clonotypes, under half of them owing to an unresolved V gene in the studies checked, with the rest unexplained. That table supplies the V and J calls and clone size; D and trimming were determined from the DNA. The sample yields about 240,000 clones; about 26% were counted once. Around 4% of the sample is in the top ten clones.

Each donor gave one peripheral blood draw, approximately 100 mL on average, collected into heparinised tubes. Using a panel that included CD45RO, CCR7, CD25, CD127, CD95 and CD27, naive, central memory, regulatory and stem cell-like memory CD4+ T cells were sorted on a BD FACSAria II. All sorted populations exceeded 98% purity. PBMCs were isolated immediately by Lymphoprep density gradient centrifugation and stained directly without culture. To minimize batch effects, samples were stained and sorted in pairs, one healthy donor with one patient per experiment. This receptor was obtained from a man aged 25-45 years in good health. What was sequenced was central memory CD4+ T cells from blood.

The DNA sequence follows: TGTGCCATCAGTCCGGACAGGGCCATCGGGGAGCTGTTTTTT. This encodes CAISPDRAIGELFF. The chain is assembled from TRBV10-3 and TRBJ2-2; TRBD1 aligns with 8 central bases. Looking up the germline V gene yields CDR1 ENHRY and CDR2 SYGVKD. The cysteine opens and the phenylalanine closes a CDR3 of 14 amino acids. Here the CDR3 DNA is all that survives: 42 bases in frame from base 1. After removal of 5 bases from V and 7 bases from J, the junction retains 6 bases not matched to a gene.